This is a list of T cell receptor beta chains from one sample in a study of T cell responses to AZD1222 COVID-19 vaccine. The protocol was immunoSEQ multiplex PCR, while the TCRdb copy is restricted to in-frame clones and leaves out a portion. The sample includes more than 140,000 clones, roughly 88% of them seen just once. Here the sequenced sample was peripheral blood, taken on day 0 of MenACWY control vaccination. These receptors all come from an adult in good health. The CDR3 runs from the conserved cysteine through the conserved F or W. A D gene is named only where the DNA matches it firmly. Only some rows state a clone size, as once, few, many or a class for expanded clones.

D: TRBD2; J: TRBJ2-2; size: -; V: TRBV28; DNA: TGTGCCAGCATACTAGCGGGGCCTCTTAACACCGGGGAGCTGTTTTTT; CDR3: CASILAGPLNTGELFF
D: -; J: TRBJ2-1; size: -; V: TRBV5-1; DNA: TGCGCCAGCGCCCGGGACCCCGTCGATGAGCAGTTCTTC; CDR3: CASARDPVDEQFF
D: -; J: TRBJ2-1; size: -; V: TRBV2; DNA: TGTGCCAGCACGGGGCAGGGGACGGGCAATGAGCAGTTCTTC; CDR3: CASTGQGTGNEQFF
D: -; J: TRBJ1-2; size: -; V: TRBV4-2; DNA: TGTGCCAGCACCTCGCCCGATAACTATGGCTACACCTTC; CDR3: CASTSPDNYGYTF
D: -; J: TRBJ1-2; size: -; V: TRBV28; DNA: TGTGCCAGCAGTTTATTTCGTAACAGCTATGGCTACACCTTC; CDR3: CASSLFRNSYGYTF
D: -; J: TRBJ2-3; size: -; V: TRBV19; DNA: TGTGCCAGTAGTATGTTCGGATGGGACCCGAGCACAGATACGCAGTATTTT; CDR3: CASSMFGWDPSTDTQYF
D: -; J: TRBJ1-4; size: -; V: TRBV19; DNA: TGTGCCAGTAGTCCCAGGGGTAAGACTGAAAAACTGTTTTTT; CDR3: CASSPRGKTEKLFF
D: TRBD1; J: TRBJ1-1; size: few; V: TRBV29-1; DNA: TGCAGCGCGGTTACAGGGGGCGCTTCGGACACTGAAGCTTTCTTT; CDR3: CSAVTGGASDTEAFF
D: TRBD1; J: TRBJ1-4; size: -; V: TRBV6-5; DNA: TGTGCCAGCAGTATTAGGGACAGGGGAGGGGAAAAACTGTTTTTT; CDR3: CASSIRDRGGEKLFF
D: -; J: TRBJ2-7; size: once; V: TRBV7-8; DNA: TGTGCCAGCAGGAGTGACAGGGGAGGGTACGAGCAGTACTTC; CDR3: CASRSDRGGYEQYF
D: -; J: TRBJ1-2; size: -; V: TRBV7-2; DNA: TGTGCCAGCAGCTTAACGCAACTCTATGGCTACACCTTC; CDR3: CASSLTQLYGYTF
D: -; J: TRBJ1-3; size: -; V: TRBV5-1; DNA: TGCGCCAGCAGCCCGACTTGGAATCCGTCTGGAAACACCATATATTTT; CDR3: CASSPTWNPSGNTIYF
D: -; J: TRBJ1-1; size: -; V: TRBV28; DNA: TGTGCCAGCAGCCAATTACAGGGAGAGACTGAAGCTTTCTTT; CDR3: CASSQLQGETEAFF
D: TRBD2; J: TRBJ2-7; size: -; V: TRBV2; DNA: TGTGCCAGCACTCTGACTAGCGGCGGCTCCTACGAGCAGTACTTC; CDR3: CASTLTSGGSYEQYF
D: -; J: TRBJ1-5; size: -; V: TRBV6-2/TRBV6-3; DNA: TGTGCCAGCAGTTATGGCGGTCATCAGCCCCAGCATTTT; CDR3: CASSYGGHQPQHF
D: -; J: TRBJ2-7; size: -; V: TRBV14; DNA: TGTGCCAGCAGCCAACTACAGGGCCCGGGCGAGCAGTACTTC; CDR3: CASSQLQGPGEQYF
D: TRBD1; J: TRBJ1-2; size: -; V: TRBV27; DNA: TGTGCCAGCAGTTCCCTGGACACCCGGACAGGGGGCAACTATGGCTACACCTTC; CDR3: CASSSLDTRTGGNYGYTF
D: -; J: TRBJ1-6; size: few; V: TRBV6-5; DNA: TGTGCCAGCAGGCCGGGACGGCTAAATTCACCCCTCCACTTT; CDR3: CASRPGRLNSPLHF
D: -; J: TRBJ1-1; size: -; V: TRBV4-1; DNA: TGCGCCAGCAGCCTTCCCAGGGTAGGGGACACTGAAGCTTTCTTT; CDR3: CASSLPRVGDTEAFF
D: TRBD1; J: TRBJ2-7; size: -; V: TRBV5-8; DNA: TGTGCCAGCAGCGCGCCGGGACAGGGCGGCGAGCAGTACTTC; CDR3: CASSAPGQGGEQYF
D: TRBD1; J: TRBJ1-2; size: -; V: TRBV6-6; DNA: TGTGCCAGCAGTTCGCCAGGGGGCGTGAGGAACGGCTACACCTTC; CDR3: CASSSPGGVRNGYTF
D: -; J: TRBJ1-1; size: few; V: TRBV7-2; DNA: TGTGCCAGCAGCTTCCAGGGGAACACTGAAGCTTTCTTT; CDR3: CASSFQGNTEAFF
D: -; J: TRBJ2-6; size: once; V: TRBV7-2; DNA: TGTGCCAGCAGCTTAGCGGGAGTCTCTGGGGCCAACGTCCTGACTTTC; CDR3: CASSLAGVSGANVLTF
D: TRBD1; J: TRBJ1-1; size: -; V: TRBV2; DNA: TGTGCCAGCAGGGACGACAGGGGGCCCACTGAAGCTTTCTTT; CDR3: CASRDDRGPTEAFF
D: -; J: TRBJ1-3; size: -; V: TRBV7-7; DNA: TGTGCTAGCAGCTTAGACGGGGCGTCTGGAAACACCATATATTTT; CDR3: CASSLDGASGNTIYF
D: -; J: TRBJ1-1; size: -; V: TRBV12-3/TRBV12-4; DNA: TGTGCCAGCAGTTTACTGGTGAACACTGAAGCTTTCTTT; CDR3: CASSLLVNTEAFF
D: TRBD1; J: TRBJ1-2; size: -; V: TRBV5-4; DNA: TGTGCCAGCAGCCGCGGGAACAGGGGGCGATTGGGTAGCTACACCTTC; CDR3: CASSRGNRGRLGSYTF
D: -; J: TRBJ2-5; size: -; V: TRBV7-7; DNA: TGTGCTAGCAGCCTGAGCGTCAGCGCTCAAGAGACCCAGTACTTC; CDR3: CASSLSVSAQETQYF
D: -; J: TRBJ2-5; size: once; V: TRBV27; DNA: TGTGCCAGCAGCACCTTCATTAGGGCAGCTCAAGAGACCCAGTACTTC; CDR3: CASSTFIRAAQETQYF
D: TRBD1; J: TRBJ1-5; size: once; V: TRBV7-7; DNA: TGTGCTAGCAGGGGGTCCGGGACTAGACAGCTAAGCAATCAGCCCCAGCATTTT; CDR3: CASRGSGTRQLSNQPQHF
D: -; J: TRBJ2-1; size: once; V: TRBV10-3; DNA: TGTGCCATCAGCGCCGCCGGAGATGAGCAGTTCTTC; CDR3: CAISAAGDEQFF
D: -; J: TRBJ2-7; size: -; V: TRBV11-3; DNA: TGTGCCAGCAGCTTAGGTGGGGGGCTCACCTACGAGCAGTACTTC; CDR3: CASSLGGGLTYEQYF
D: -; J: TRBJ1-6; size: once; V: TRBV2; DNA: TGTGCCAGCAGTGAACGTCACCCGGAGAATTCGCCCCTCCACTTT; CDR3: CASSERHPENSPLHF
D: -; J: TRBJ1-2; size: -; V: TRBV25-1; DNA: TGTGCCAGCAGTTCAGATACCGGCTATGGCTACACCTTC; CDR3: CASSSDTGYGYTF
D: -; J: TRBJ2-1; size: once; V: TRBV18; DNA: TGTGCCAGCTCACCTCAGTCCATTCATCAGTTCTTC; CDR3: CASSPQSIHQFF
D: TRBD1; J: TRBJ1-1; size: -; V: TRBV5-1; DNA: TGCGCCAGCAGCAGACAGGGTCCCAGGGGGGACACTGAAGCTTTCTTT; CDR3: CASSRQGPRGDTEAFF
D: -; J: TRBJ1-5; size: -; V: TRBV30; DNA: TGTGCCTGGAGGGGGGACGACAATCAGCCCCAGCATTTT; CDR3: CAWRGDDNQPQHF
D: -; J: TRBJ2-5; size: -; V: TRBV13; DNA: TGTGCCAGCAGCCTAACCGGTGTAGAGACCCAGTACTTC; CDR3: CASSLTGVETQYF
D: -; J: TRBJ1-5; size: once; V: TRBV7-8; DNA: TGTGCCAGCAGCTTAAGCACAGGGCTCAATCAGCCCCAGCATTTT; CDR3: CASSLSTGLNQPQHF
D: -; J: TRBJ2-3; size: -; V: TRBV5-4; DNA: TGTGCCAGCACCCCGGAAAGGGGACGCACAGATACGCAGTATTTT; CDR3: CASTPERGRTDTQYF
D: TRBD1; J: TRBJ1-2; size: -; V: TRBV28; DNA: TGTGCCAGCAGTTCGACCGGGACAGAAAGTAATGGCTACACCTTC; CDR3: CASSSTGTESNGYTF
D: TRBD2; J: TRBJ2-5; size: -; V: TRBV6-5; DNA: TGTGCCAGCAGCGGGGGGTACCAAGAGACCCAGTACTTC; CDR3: CASSGGYQETQYF
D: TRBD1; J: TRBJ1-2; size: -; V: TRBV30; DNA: TGTGCCTGGAGTGAGGGGGCGCACTATGGCTACACCTTC; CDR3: CAWSEGAHYGYTF
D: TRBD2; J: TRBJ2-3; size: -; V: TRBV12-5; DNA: TGTGCTAGTGCCCGGACTAGCGGGGGGCAAGATACGCAGTATTTT; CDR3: CASARTSGGQDTQYF
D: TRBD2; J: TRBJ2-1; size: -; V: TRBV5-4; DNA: TGTGCCAGCAGTTGGGGACTAGCGGTCAATGAGCAGTTCTTC; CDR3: CASSWGLAVNEQFF
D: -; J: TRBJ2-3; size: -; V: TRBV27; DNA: TGTGCCAGCAGCCAGGGGCTAGCGGTCACAGATACGCAGTATTTT; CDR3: CASSQGLAVTDTQYF
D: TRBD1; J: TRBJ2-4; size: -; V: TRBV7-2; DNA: TGTGCCAGCAGCTTAGCTAGGACAGGGACGGTAAACATTCAGTACTTC; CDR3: CASSLARTGTVNIQYF
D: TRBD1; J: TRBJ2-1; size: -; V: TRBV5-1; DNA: TGCGCCAGCAGTCCACAGGGGTACAATGAGCAGTTCTTC; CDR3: CASSPQGYNEQFF
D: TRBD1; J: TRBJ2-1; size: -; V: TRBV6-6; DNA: TGTGCCAGCAGTTACCGGGACAGGGTAGGCAATGAGCAGTTCTTC; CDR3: CASSYRDRVGNEQFF
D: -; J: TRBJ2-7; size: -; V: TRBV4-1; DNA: TGCGCCAGCAGCCAAGTAACCGGAGGTTACGAGCAGTACTTC; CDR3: CASSQVTGGYEQYF
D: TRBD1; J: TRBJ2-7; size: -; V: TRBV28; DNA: TGTGCCAGCAGCGGACAGGGCAGGTCGCGCGAGCAGTACTTC; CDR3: CASSGQGRSREQYF
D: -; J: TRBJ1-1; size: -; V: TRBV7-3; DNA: TGTGCCAGCAGCTTAACAGGCCCGAACACTGAAGCTTTCTTT; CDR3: CASSLTGPNTEAFF
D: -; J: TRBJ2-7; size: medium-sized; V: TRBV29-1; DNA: TGCAGCGTTGTCACTAGCCGGTACGAGCAGTACTTC; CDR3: CSVVTSRYEQYF
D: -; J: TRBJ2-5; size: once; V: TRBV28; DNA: TGTGCCAGCAGTCCAACACGAGGATCTCAGTACTTC; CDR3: CASSPTRGSQYF
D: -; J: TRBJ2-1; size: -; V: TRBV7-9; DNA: TGTGCCAGCAGCTTGGTGGGCGGGCCCTCCTACAATGAGCAGTTCTTC; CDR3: CASSLVGGPSYNEQFF
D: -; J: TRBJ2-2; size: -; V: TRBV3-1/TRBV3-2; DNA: TGTGCCAGCAGCCAAGACTACAGGGTAACCGGGGAGCTGTTTTTT; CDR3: CASSQDYRVTGELFF
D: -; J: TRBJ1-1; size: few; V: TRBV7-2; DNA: TGTGCCAGCAGCCTCAAGCCTGAAGCTTTCTTT; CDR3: CASSLKPEAFF
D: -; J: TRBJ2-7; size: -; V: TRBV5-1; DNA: TGCGCCAGCAGCGAGCCTACCTCCGAGCAGTACTTC; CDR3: CASSEPTSEQYF